The T cell receptor (beta chain) described here comes from a study of blood T cell repertoires in COVID-19. Study information: In each case, the material was cDNA or gDNA derived from T cells, B-cell-depleted T cells, or PBMCs.

In the authors' methods: Estimation of nucleated cell counts relied on the amplification of reference gene primers. TCRdb's table, derived via immunoSEQ multiplex PCR, lists solely in-frame clones and lacks some. V, J and clone size are those of that table, while D and trimming were read from the DNA. Of fewer than 250,000 clones detected, around 86% appear once; the ten largest clones hold about 26%. CDR3 length: 15 residues. Germline V gene sequence: CDR1 LNHDA, CDR2 SQIVND (reference sequence). J lost 6 bases, V lost 1 base, and 3 bases had no gene match. The source is a woman aged 40 to 55 in a cohort exposed to, infected with or recovered from COVID-19 (not recorded which). Sequencing input: PBMCs or T cells enriched from blood (not recorded which). The chain combines TRBV19 with TRBJ2-1; 10 bases align to TRBD1. For the CDR3, the DNA is TGTGCCAGTAGTATAGTTGGGACAGGGGCCAATGAGCAGTTCTTC. It is translated as CASSIVGTGANEQFF. Full variable domain (outside the CDR3, taken from reference TRBV19 and TRBJ2-1): DGGITQSPKYLFRKEGQNVTLSCEQNLNHDAMYWYRQDPGQGLRLIYYSQIVNDFQKGDIAEGYSVSREKKESFPLTVTSAQKNPTAFYLCASSIVGTGANEQFFGPGTRLTVL.